This TCR beta chain was identified during a study of T cell changes during pregnancy in multiple sclerosis. Assay used: immunoSEQ multiplex PCR; TCRdb lists only in-frame clones, some missing. In the table there are tens of thousands of clones, about 93% of which are singletons. Germline CDR1 is SGHVS and CDR2 is FNYEAQ. V lost 0 bases, J lost 4 bases, and 16 bases lay in between. There are 17 residues in the CDR3. Sequencing used peripheral blood, obtained in the first trimester of pregnancy. V gene TRBV7-6 combines with J gene TRBJ1-3; D uncertain. The source of this sequence is a female donor with multiple sclerosis, enrolled in a pregnancy study. DNA of the CDR3: TGTGCCAGCAGCTTAGCGGGAATGAGGGTCAGCGGAAACACCATATATTTT. This translates into CASSLAGMRVSGNTIYF.